The 16 T cell receptor beta chains reported below all come from one sample, sequenced in a study of human T cells and chemical hapten exposure. Time point described: pre-sensitization, week 0. As to treatment: therapeutic diphenylcyclopropenone sensitization with weekly scalp DPC. TCRdb reprocessed the RACE reads with MiXCR, giving one entry per CDR3 protein. The table has about 80,000 distinct CDR3 sequences, 14% seen once. The source was whole blood, collected in connection with sensitization to the hapten diphenylcyclopropenone (DPC). These receptors all come from a woman aged 45 to 65 with alopecia areata. Some clones in this sample may be carry-over from other donors' samples.

This clonotype has only a few counts. The chain has TRBV20-1 and TRBJ2-7; TRBD2 is a possible D gene (7 bases). The CDR3 is 17 residues long. Trimming shortened V by 0 bases and J by 4 bases, and 22 bases separated the two germline ends. Germline V CDR1 and CDR2: DFQATT, SNEGSKA (reference sequence). CDR3 in DNA: TGCAGTGCTAGAGACGGCCGGGGGGCGACTAGAAGTTACGAGCAGTACTTC. Protein: CSARDGRGATRSYEQYF.

The chain joins TRBV6-6 to TRBJ1-2; a possible D gene is TRBD1 (5 bases). The CDR3 spans 15 residues. The germline V and J ends were trimmed by 0 bases and 4 bases, with 12 bases remaining between them. Per the germline V gene, CDR1 is MNHNY and CDR2 is SVGAGI (reference sequence). The CDR3 sequence is CASSYSLGETYGYTF. In nucleotides, the CDR3 is TGTGCCAGCAGTTACTCGTTGGGGGAAACCTATGGCTACACCTTC.

This clonotype was seen many times. Sequence at one end of the junction differs from germline and may be a read error. This chain links TRBV10-2 with TRBJ2-2; 9 bases are a match to TRBD2. The CDR3 has 15 residues. Germline-derived CDR1 and CDR2 are WSHSY and SAAADI. The DNA of the CDR3 is TGCGCCAGCACAGGCGGGAGGGCCGGGACCGAGGAGCTGTTTTTT. Residues: CASTGGRAGTEELFF.

The V and J genes are TRBV10-3 and TRBJ2-1, with D possibly TRBD1 on 6 matching bases. V gave up 2 bases and J gave up 5 bases, with 10 bases separating them. Germline loops: CDR1 ENHRY, CDR2 SYGVKD. The CDR3 is 14 amino acids. CDR3 bases: TGTGCCATCAGTGAGGGGACACATAACAATGAGCAGTTCTTC. This sequence encodes CAISEGTHNNEQFF.

This clonotype was seen more than once but under ten times. This chain joins TRBV27 and TRBJ2-7, with D unclear. This CDR3 spans 15 amino acids. The V and J ends lost 2 bases and 1 base respectively, with 12 bases between them. CDR1 and CDR2 (germline): MNHEY, SMNVEV (reference sequence). This CDR3 is CASSLRPGGSYEQYF. The CDR3 DNA sequence: TGTGCCAGCAGTTTACGACCAGGTGGATCCTACGAGCAGTACTTC.

This chain connects TRBV11-2 to TRBJ2-2; no firm D call. V was cut by 2 bases and J by 2 bases, with 12 bases left in between. There are 16 residues in the CDR3. Germline assignment: CDR1 SGHAT and CDR2 FQNNGV. The CDR3 sequence: CASSLNAGPNTGELFF. In nucleotides, the CDR3 is TGTGCCAGCAGCTTAAACGCAGGACCCAACACCGGGGAGCTGTTTTTT. The whole variable domain, filled in from reference TRBV11-2 and TRBJ2-2, reads EAGVAQSPRYKIIEKRQSVAFWCNPISGHATLYWYQQILGQGPKLLIQFQNNGVVDDSQLPKDRFSAERLKGVDSTLKIQPAKLEDSAVYLCASSLNAGPNTGELFFGEGSRLTVL.

For this clonotype: This sequence may be a read error, since a much larger clone differs from it by one base. The chain recombines TRBV5-1 with TRBJ2-7, with TRBD2 matching 13 bases. Germline V gene data show CDR1 as SGHRS and CDR2 as YFSETQ. The CDR3 is 15 amino acids. The CDR3 DNA reads as TGCGGCAGCAGCTTGAGGACTAGCGGGAGCGGGGAGCAGTACTTC. Translation: CGSSLRTSGSGEQYF.

The rearrangement links TRBV6-5 to TRBJ1-1; 9 bases agree with TRBD1. Per the germline V gene, CDR1 is MNHEY and CDR2 is SVGAGI. This CDR3 is 14 amino acids long. With 5 bases clipped from V and 0 bases from J, the junction kept 1 base outside the gene matches. The CDR3 protein is CASSRDRVNTEAFF. The CDR3 nucleotides are TGTGCCAGCAGTCGGGACAGGGTGAACACTGAAGCTTTCTTT.

This clonotype came up a few times. CDR3 protein: CASRQSWTGGEQYF. The CDR3 coding sequence is TGTGCCAGCAGGCAAAGTTGGACAGGCGGCGAGCAGTACTTC. The rearrangement joins TRBV6-5 to TRBJ2-7; 7 bases line up with TRBD1. J was trimmed by 6 bases and V by 6 bases; bases with no gene match: 11. Germline CDR1 and CDR2: MNHEY and SVGAGI. The CDR3 has 14 amino acids.

The chain has TRBV11-2 and TRBJ2-2, with 9 bases aligning to TRBD2. The ends lost 2 bases at V and 3 bases at J; junction bases unmatched: 10. CDR1 SGHAT and CDR2 FQNNGV come from the germline V gene. CDR3 length equals 18 residues. CDR3: CASSLNLAGMRHTGELFF. The CDR3 bases are TGTGCCAGCAGCTTAAATCTAGCGGGGATGCGACACACCGGGGAGCTGTTTTTT.

This clonotype was counted ten times or more. The chain couples TRBV5-1 to TRBJ1-3, with D hard to call. Germline CDR1 and CDR2: SGHRS and YFSETQ. Trimming removed 0 bases at V and 0 bases at J, with 4 bases between. There are 14 residues in the CDR3. In DNA form, the CDR3 reads TGCGCCAGCAGCTTGGCCGGCTCTGGAAACACCATATATTTT. This codes for CASSLAGSGNTIYF.

The rearrangement joins TRBV5-1 to TRBJ1-1, with D unclear. The CDR3 runs 14 residues. V dropped 0 bases and J dropped 3 bases, with 9 bases sitting between them. Germline loops: CDR1 SGHRS, CDR2 YFSETQ. The CDR3, as DNA: TGCGCCAGCAGCTTGGCGGTCCGGGACACTGAAGCTTTCTTT. The encoded protein is CASSLAVRDTEAFF.

A few counts support this clonotype. The chain has TRBV24-1 and TRBJ2-5; D call uncertain. The V gene lost 2 bases and the J gene lost 2 bases, with 5 bases spanning the gap. The CDR3 has 13 residues. The V gene's germline CDR1 is KGHDR and CDR2 SFDVKD. This chain's CDR3 is CATSDWGQETQYF. CDR3 coding DNA: TGTGCCACCAGTGATTGGGGACAAGAGACCCAGTACTTC.

This clonotype was observed a few times. The rearrangement uses TRBV7-2 and TRBJ2-1, with D hard to call. The CDR3 extends over 15 amino acids. V was pared by 1 base and J by 4 bases, with 11 bases between. In germline, CDR1 is SGHTA, CDR2 FQGNSA. The DNA of the CDR3 is TGTGCCAGCAGCTTAGGAGCGAACGGATACAATGAGCAGTTCTTC. Translation: CASSLGANGYNEQFF.

The rearrangement uses TRBV15 and TRBJ2-1, with TRBD2 identical over 10 bases. The germline gives CDR1 LNHNV, CDR2 YYDKDF (reference sequence). This CDR3 is built from 17 residues. V dropped 0 bases and J dropped 4; count of bases not matched to a gene: 6. Here the CDR3 DNA reads TGTGCCACCAGCAGAGAGAGCGGGAGGGCCATGTACAATGAGCAGTTCTTC. Protein sequence: CATSRESGRAMYNEQFF.

The DNA of the CDR3 is TGCAGCGTTGTCTCGGGGGGAGGAACTGAAGCTTTCTTT. Its translation is CSVVSGGGTEAFF. The V and J genes are TRBV29-1 and TRBJ1-1, with D possibly being TRBD1 (5 bases). There are 13 residues in the CDR3. The V end was cut by 4 bases, the J end by 5 bases, with 14 bases between. Germline V lookup: CDR1 SQVTM, CDR2 ANQGSEA.